The subject of this entry is one T cell receptor beta chain. Its antigen remains unidentified. Base qualities are not recorded, but no much larger clone differs from it by a single base. The source of the sample is a study of identical twins (TCRdb year 2016). The study in broad terms: To test whether fetal clonotypes persist, this study deep-sequenced TCR alpha and beta repertoires from monozygotic twins, from unrelated adults of various ages, and from cord blood. Replicate twin experiments were performed at different times using different library preparation protocols to rule out contamination.

CDR1 SQVTM and CDR2 ANQGSEA were looked up in the germline V gene. Its CDR3 holds 13 amino acids, cysteine through phenylalanine. Only CDR3 DNA is held: 39 bases, read in frame from base 1. The junction carries 9 bases between V and J, which are trimmed by 0 bases and 3 bases respectively. The library came from 5' RACE. The data were produced on an Illumina HiSeq 2000. Template switching introduced a universal primer binding site; the final cDNA contained a unique molecular identifier, enabling accurate counting of TCR cDNA molecules. Specific primers in the conserved constant-segment region were used to synthesize first-strand cDNA for the TCR alpha and beta chains. Each cDNA library was double barcoded, with a SMART-Mk sample barcode plus Illumina barcodes, to control for contamination. Two successive PCR steps introduced TruSeq adapter sequences along with Illumina sample barcodes. The Illumina HiSeq platform was used with custom primers to sequence TCR alpha and beta cDNA libraries. The paper's data handling went like this. MiGEC was used to process raw reads and extract unique molecular identifiers, and MiXCR was used to find CDR3 positions. For each individual, recombination models were inferred using an EM algorithm with the repgenHMM and IGoR tools. Shared clonotypes were analyzed with the tcR package in R, and sharing was normalized by the product of cloneset sizes. To study raw recombination without the effects of thymic and clonal selection, out-of-frame nonproductive sequences were analyzed. TCRdb's own reprocessing of the public reads used fastp at Q25 and MiXCR and kept productive beta chains. Records with the same CDR3 protein are collapsed into one entry carrying the most frequent genes and DNA. The V and J calls and clone size are TCRdb's, not the authors'. The sample table records some 240,000 distinct CDR3 sequences; around 8% of these occur just once. About 3% of the sample is held by the ten biggest clonotypes.

Every donor was a healthy Caucasian. Three pairs of female monozygotic twins, all aged 18 to 29 years, made up the twin cohort. CD4+ and CD8+ T cell populations were isolated with positive isolation kits from Invitrogen. Broader findings and caveats from the paper: Zero-insertion analyses could be partly confounded by invariant T cells such as MAIT and iNKT, although diverse VJ usage argued against such confounding for most clonotypes. In beta out-of-frame sequences, excess twin sharing was weaker, because having fewer shared sequences lowered the signal-to-noise ratio. Fewer insertions were carried by abundant cord blood beta clonotypes, a similar but weaker trend appeared in young adult naive repertoires, and no such trend appeared in memory repertoires. In monozygotic twins, recombination models systematically underestimated out-of-frame TCR alpha sharing, but the models matched the sharing seen between unrelated individuals. Conclusions relied on cross-sectional statistical analysis, since the same donors could not be followed over many years. Compared with coincidental sharing between unrelated individuals, an excess of low generation-probability sequences was observed among out-of-frame TCR alpha sequences shared between twins.

This same sample was also part of a study on yellow fever vaccine responses in identical twins. As noted in the second study: According to the authors, in identical twins the way T cells responded to vaccination appeared partly convergent and partly personalized. Focusing on identical twins, the study followed the T cell clones that responded to the vaccine, and did so with precision.

The chain employs TRBV29-1 and TRBJ2-7, and perhaps TRBD1 as D gene, on 5 matching bases. Sequences were obtained from CD8+ T cells sorted from blood. The receptor's source is a woman younger than 35 in good health. The CDR3 reads CSVEDRVGYEQYF. The DNA sequence follows: TGCAGCGTTGAAGACAGGGTTGGCTACGAGCAGTACTTC.